This TCR beta chain was identified in a study of metastatic and nonmetastatic thyroid tumors. The germline V gene has CDR1 SEHNR and CDR2 FQNEAQ (reference sequence). Losses at the gene ends were 5 bases for V and 1 base for J; bases not matched to a gene: 2. The CDR3 consists of 14 residues. Broader study findings: Malignant thyroid tumors reportedly exceeded benign nodules significantly in TCR beta diversity, with the difference appearing in blood and tumor.

Comments on this clone: What it binds is not known.

Not a single patient had been given any form of treatment at any point before undergoing thyroid surgery. Original data processing: The authors used CDR3 differences across clinicopathological groups to build a distant-metastasis classifier for papillary thyroid cancer. TCRdb reanalyzed the PCR reads via MiXCR. Clone size and V and J calls follow TCRdb, not the original study. Here the sample spans tens of thousands of clones, 20% to 25% being singletons. The rearrangement joins TRBV7-9 to TRBJ1-5; 7 nucleotides agree with TRBD1. The TCR originated in a female donor with papillary thyroid cancer or a benign thyroid nodule (not recorded which). Some clones in this sample may be carry-over from other donors' samples. Sequencing input: blood. The CDR3 here is CASSQGGSNQPQHF. In nucleotides, the CDR3 is TGTGCCAGCAGCCAGGGGGGGAGCAATCAGCCCCAGCATTTT.